Presented here are 30 T cell receptor beta chains from one specimen sequenced in a study of regulatory T cells in long-lasting Graves disease. Time point indicated: newly diagnosed GD, antithyroid drugs for less than 3 months. PBMCs provided the RNA from which the TCR library was made. To make TCR beta libraries, researchers used iRepertoire HTBI primers and Arm-PCR of CDR3 regions. Via MiXCR, TCRdb re-called the multiplex PCR reads, giving one row per CDR3 protein. Found here are approximately 350,000 distinct CDR3 sequences, around 15% of them singletons; the top ten hold about 19%. The same sample was also used in a study of T cells in Graves' hyperthyroidism and ophthalmopathy.

The sequencing used peripheral blood mononuclear cells (PBMCs), collected at new diagnosis, from a patient treated with antithyroid drugs. The source is a woman between 18 and 30 years old with Graves disease.

This clonotype occurred many times. V gene TRBV20-1 combines with J gene TRBJ2-7, with 10 bases that match TRBD2. The CDR3 has 15 residues. After removal of 5 bases from V and 3 bases from J, the junction contained 10 bases not matched to a gene. Germline CDR1 DFQATT, CDR2 SNEGSKA (reference sequence). This chain's CDR3 is CSAPELAGVFYEQYF. CDR3 nucleotide sequence: TGCAGTGCTCCCGAGCTAGCGGGAGTATTCTACGAGCAGTACTTC.

This clonotype was picked up many times. The V and J genes are TRBV9 and TRBJ2-1; 7 bases align to TRBD1. Germline CDR1 SGDLS, CDR2 YYNGEE. V gave up 1 base and J gave up 6 bases; unmatched junction bases: 10. This CDR3 has 16 residues. The CDR3 DNA sequence: TGTGCCAGCAGCGTACAAGAAGCGGCAGGGGGCAATGAGCAGTTCTTC. Protein product: CASSVQEAAGGNEQFF.

CDR3 amino acids: CSAMGTANSGNTIYF. For the CDR3, the DNA is TGCAGTGCTATGGGGACAGCTAACTCTGGAAACACCATATATTTT. The chain recombines TRBV20-1 with TRBJ1-3, with 7 bases matching TRBD1. CDR1 DFQATT and CDR2 SNEGSKA come from the germline V gene (reference sequence). V lost 4 bases to trimming and J lost 0 bases; unmatched junction nucleotides: 6. The length of the CDR3 is 15 residues.

The V call is TRBV5-1, the J call TRBJ2-2, with 9 bases fitting TRBD1. Germline loops: CDR1 SGHRS, CDR2 YFSETQ. The junction had 9 bases not matched to a gene; V was cut back by 4 bases and J by 5 bases. The CDR3 is 16 residues long. CDR3 loop: CASSVPGQGLTGELFF. The CDR3 nucleotides read TGCGCCAGCAGCGTCCCGGGACAGGGATTAACCGGGGAGCTGTTTTTT.

CDR3 DNA: TGTGCCAGCAGCTCGGGGACTAGCGGGAACTCATACGAGCAGTACTTC. Translated: CASSSGTSGNSYEQYF. The chain has TRBV5-4 and TRBJ2-7, with 13 bases that match TRBD2. This CDR3 is built from 16 residues. Germline CDR1 SGHNT, CDR2 YYREEE (reference sequence). The ends lost 3 bases at V and 4 bases at J; junction bases unmatched: 7.

Ten or more counts support this clonotype. The chain combines TRBV20-1 with TRBJ1-1, with a tentative D call TRBD1 (5 bases). Trimming cost V 3 bases and J 4 bases, with 15 bases left between them. This CDR3 has 14 amino acids. CDR1 and CDR2 from the germline V gene are DFQATT and SNEGSKA (reference sequence). CDR3 nucleotide sequence: TGCAGTGCTAGGGAATACGAGGGGTTCACTGAAGCTTTCTTT. This encodes CSAREYEGFTEAFF.

Many counts were recorded for this clonotype. The J gene is TRBJ1-6, the V gene TRBV5-1; 10 bases agree with TRBD1. The V segment lost 0 bases and the J segment 10 bases; nucleotides outside the gene matches: 4. The CDR3 length is 15 residues. Germline CDR1 SGHRS, CDR2 YFSETQ. CDR3 amino acids: CASSLAGQGRSPLHF. CDR3 in DNA: TGCGCCAGCAGCTTGGCGGGACAGGGGAGGTCACCCCTCCACTTT. Full variable domain (missing parts from reference TRBV5-1 and TRBJ1-6): KAGVTQTPRYLIKTRGQQVTLSCSPISGHRSVSWYQQTPGQGLQFLFEYFSETQRNKGNFPGRFSGRQFSNSRSEMNVSTLELGDSALYLCASSLAGQGRSPLHFGNGTRLTVT.

Note on this clonotype: One junction end does not reproduce the germline sequence, and a read error may be involved. The chain combines TRBV5-1 with TRBJ1-1; possibly TRBD1 for D (5 bases). This CDR3 is 14 amino acids long. Germline lookup yields CDR1 SGHRS and CDR2 YFSETQ. In nucleotides, the CDR3 is TGTGCCAGCAGCTTGGCAGGGAGGATCACTGAAGCTTTCTTT. Amino acid sequence: CASSLAGRITEAFF.

The J gene is TRBJ2-1, the V gene TRBV14, with D possibly TRBD2 on 5 matching bases. V dropped 1 base and J dropped 4 bases, with 23 bases sitting between them. CDR1 SGHDN and CDR2 FVKESK come from the germline V gene. This CDR3 contains 19 residues. DNA for the CDR3: TGTGCCAGCAGCCAAGGGGGAGCGGAAGCCCTCTTTTTATACAATGAGCAGTTCTTC. This sequence encodes CASSQGGAEALFLYNEQFF.

This clonotype was observed a few times. The chain joins TRBV2 to TRBJ2-6; D is unclear. The V and J ends lost 5 bases and 0 bases respectively, with 8 bases between them. The CDR3 runs 15 residues. The germline gives CDR1 SNHLY, CDR2 FYNNEI. The CDR3, as DNA: TGTGCCAGCAGTAGGGTACTCTCTGGGGCCAACGTCCTGACTTTC. It specifies CASSRVLSGANVLTF.

This clonotype was counted a few times. The V and J genes are TRBV4-2 and TRBJ2-3, with D perhaps matching TRBD1 (5 bases). CDR3 length: 14 residues. Trimming shortened V by 4 bases and J by 4 bases, and 12 bases separated the two germline ends. The germline V gene encodes CDR1 LGHNA and CDR2 YNFKEQ. The CDR3 spells CASSLGAESDTQYF. DNA for the CDR3: TGTGCCAGCAGCCTAGGGGCGGAGTCAGATACGCAGTATTTT.

This sequence joins TRBV19 and TRBJ2-7; TRBD2 is a possible D gene (6 bases). Trimming took off 9 bases at V and 4 bases at J, with 31 bases between the two ends. The germline V gene encodes CDR1 LNHDA and CDR2 SQIVND (reference sequence). The CDR3 loop spans 18 amino acids. CDR3 nucleotide sequence: TGTGCCAGCCCAACTCAGCGGAGGGATGGGACCGTTTGTTACGAGCAGTACTTC. Amino acids: CASPTQRRDGTVCYEQYF.

There are many counts of this clonotype. The genes are TRBV28 and TRBJ2-1, with 7 bases lining up with TRBD2. Germline CDR1 and CDR2: MDHEN and SYDVKM. Losses at the gene ends were 5 bases for V and 0 bases for J; bases not matched to a gene: 7. The CDR3 spans 16 residues. The CDR3 DNA follows: TGTGCCAGCAGTCCACTAGCGCCCAGCTCCTACAATGAGCAGTTCTTC. This encodes CASSPLAPSSYNEQFF.

This clonotype was counted at least ten times. J is TRBJ2-7 and V is TRBV28; D not certain. Trimming left V 8 bases short and J 4 bases short, with 12 bases between. In germline, CDR1 is MDHEN, CDR2 SYDVKM. This CDR3 is 12 amino acids long. The CDR3 protein is CASWTNLYEQYF. DNA for the CDR3: TGTGCCAGCTGGACGAACCTGTACGAGCAGTACTTC.

This clonotype was detected many times. The DNA for the CDR3 is TGTGCCAGCAGTTACTCGAGGGTGCGTGAGACCCAGTACTTC. Translated, it gives CASSYSRVRETQYF. This chain uses TRBV6-5 with TRBJ2-5; D is possibly TRBD2 (5 bases). The CDR3 length is 14 residues. V was cut by 0 bases and J by 5 bases, with 10 bases left in between. Germline CDR1 reads MNHEY; CDR2 reads SVGAGI.

This clonotype was picked up many times. J is TRBJ1-1 and V is TRBV18; no firm D call. Per the germline V gene, CDR1 is KGHSH and CDR2 is LQKENI. Trimming left V 2 bases short and J 3 bases short, with 7 bases between. This CDR3 region has 13 residues. The CDR3 DNA follows: TGTGCCAGCTCACCAACTCGAGACACTGAAGCTTTCTTT. Residues: CASSPTRDTEAFF.

The V gene is TRBV7-9, the J gene TRBJ1-1, with D possibly TRBD1 on 6 matching bases. With 6 bases removed from V and 1 base from J, the gap between germline ends came to 12 bases. Germline CDR1 and CDR2: SEHNR and FQNEAQ (reference sequence). This CDR3 is 14 amino acids long. DNA for the CDR3: TGTGCCAGCAGTTTTACGGACAGGAACACTGAAGCTTTCTTT. Residues: CASSFTDRNTEAFF. The whole variable domain, remainder taken from reference TRBV7-9 and TRBJ1-1, is DTGVSQNPRHKITKRGQNVTFRCDPISEHNRLYWYRQTLGQGPEFLTYFQNEAQLEKSRLLSDRFSAERPKGSFSTLEIQRTEQGDSAMYLCASSFTDRNTEAFFGQGTRLTVV.

V usage is TRBV19 and J usage is TRBJ2-7; D ambiguous. The CDR3 runs 13 residues. CDR1 is LNHDA and CDR2 is SQIVND in the germline V gene (reference sequence). V lost 5 bases, J lost 2 bases, and 10 bases lay in between. The CDR3 protein is CASSAYAPYEQYF. The CDR3 region has the DNA TGTGCCAGTAGTGCGTACGCACCCTACGAGCAGTACTTC.

The table lists this clonotype with a few counts. J is TRBJ2-2 and V is TRBV29-1, with TRBD2 matching 11 bases. Germline trimming cut 5 bases from V and 6 bases from J; bases unmatched to any gene: 5. This CDR3 has 14 amino acids. Germline V gene sequence: CDR1 SQVTM, CDR2 ANQGSEA. The CDR3 protein is CSVTSGGRSGELFF. The DNA of the CDR3 is TGCAGCGTTACTAGCGGGGGTAGGTCCGGGGAGCTGTTTTTT.

The sample holds many counts of this clonotype. V and J are TRBV5-1 and TRBJ2-3; 9 nucleotides agree with TRBD2. This CDR3 is 15 amino acids long. The V segment lost 4 bases and the J segment 3 bases; nucleotides outside the gene matches: 6. Germline CDR1 reads SGHRS; CDR2 reads YFSETQ. CDR3 DNA sequence: TGCGCCAGCAGCCCGCCTGCGGGGGGGACAGATACGCAGTATTTT. It encodes CASSPPAGGTDTQYF.

This clonotype has just a few counts. A far larger clone is off by one base, so a read error is likely. The chain uses TRBV11-2 and TRBJ2-5, with D perhaps given as TRBD1 or TRBD2 (5 bases each). Trimming cost V 5 bases and J 11 bases, with 24 bases left between them. Per the germline V gene, CDR1 is SGHAT and CDR2 is FQNNGV. The CDR3 consists of 15 residues. CDR3 sequence reads: CASSPSGPTYNEQYF. In DNA, the CDR3 is TGTGCCAGCAGCCCCTCGGGACCTACCTACAATGAGCAGTACTTC.

This clonotype was recorded many times. The DNA for the CDR3 is TGTGCCAGCAGTTTAGACCCAGCGAACACTGAAGCTTTCTTT. This codes for CASSLDPANTEAFF. The V call is TRBV28, the J call TRBJ1-1; D uncertain. The CDR3 totals 14 residues. V dropped 2 bases and J dropped 1 base, with 8 bases sitting between them. Germline CDR1 is MDHEN and CDR2 is SYDVKM.

This clonotype has only one observation. The chain joins TRBV5-4 to TRBJ2-1; 10 nucleotides agree with TRBD2. The germline V gene has CDR1 SGHNT and CDR2 YYREEE (reference sequence). V was clipped by 4 bases and J by 7 bases; unmatched bases: 8. CDR3 size: 15 residues. The CDR3 DNA sequence: TGTGCCAGCAGCCCGGCCGTGACTAGCGGGAATGAGCAGTTCTTC. It yields the protein CASSPAVTSGNEQFF.

This chain links TRBV14 with TRBJ2-3; no reliable D call. Germline V CDR1 and CDR2: SGHDN, FVKESK. The ends were cut back, 4 bases at V and 4 bases at J, with 12 bases in the middle. This CDR3 comprises 14 residues. CDR3 bases: TGTGCCAGCAGCCCCATAACATGGGCAGATACGCAGTATTTT. It specifies CASSPITWADTQYF.

The gene calls are TRBV11-2 and TRBJ1-1; 8 nucleotides agree with TRBD1. The CDR3 is 16 amino acids. Unmatched junction bases numbered 10, after V lost 7 bases and J lost 0 bases. In germline, CDR1 is SGHAT, CDR2 FQNNGV. CDR3 sequence reads: CASNGRAGGLNTEAFF. The DNA for the CDR3 is TGTGCCAGCAACGGTCGGGCAGGGGGCTTGAACACTGAAGCTTTCTTT.

This clonotype was counted a single time. Possible read error: a much larger clone is one base away. CDR3: CATSRVAGPNTDAFF. CDR3 coding DNA: TGTGCCACCAGCAGAGTAGCGGGACCGAACACTGACGCTTTCTTT. This sequence joins TRBV15 and TRBJ1-1; D might be TRBD1 (5 bases). The CDR3 length is 15 residues. Germline CDR1 and CDR2: LNHNV and YYDKDF (reference sequence).

The CDR3 DNA follows: TGTGCCAGCAGTTACCGGGACCCGAGCAATCAGCCCCAGCATTTT. It yields the protein CASSYRDPSNQPQHF. The rearrangement uses TRBV6-2 or TRBV6-3 and TRBJ1-5, with D possibly matching TRBD1 (5 bases). The V gene lost 2 bases and the J gene lost 1 base, with 9 bases spanning the gap. This CDR3 is built from 15 residues. Per the germline V gene, CDR1 is MNHEY and CDR2 is SVGEGT.

This clonotype was seen more than once but under ten times. The rearrangement joins TRBV5-1 to TRBJ1-6; D is perhaps TRBD1 (6 bases). There are 17 residues in the CDR3. Germline loops: CDR1 SGHRS, CDR2 YFSETQ. Trimming took off 3 bases at V and 2 bases at J, with 15 bases between the two ends. The CDR3 sequence: CASSSGHPTAYNSPLHF. The CDR3 DNA is TGCGCCAGCAGCTCGGGACATCCGACGGCCTATAATTCACCCCTCCACTTT.

This clonotype was observed many times. The chain recombines TRBV2 with TRBJ2-7; TRBD2 matches at 10 bases. The junction had 17 bases not matched to a gene; V was cut back by 7 bases and J by 2 bases. Germline loops: CDR1 SNHLY, CDR2 FYNNEI. The length of the CDR3 is 18 residues. The CDR3 region is CASIDGKRGGLSAYEQYF. Written as DNA, the CDR3 is TGTGCCAGCATAGATGGGAAGCGGGGGGGCCTATCCGCCTACGAGCAGTACTTC. The full variable domain, its missing parts supplied by reference TRBV2 and TRBJ2-7, is EPEVTQTPSHQVTQMGQEVILRCVPISNHLYFYWYRQILGQKVEFLVSFYNNEISEKSEIFDDQFSVERPDGSNFTLKIRSTKLEDSAMYFCASIDGKRGGLSAYEQYFGPGTRLTVT.

On this clonotype itself: A much larger clone differs by one base, so this may be a read error. This rearrangement joins TRBV20-1 to TRBJ2-1; D may be TRBD2 (5 bases). This CDR3 region has 15 residues. The germline V gene encodes CDR1 DFQATT and CDR2 SNEGSKA (reference sequence). Here the CDR3 reads CSAEKAESSYNKQFF. The CDR3 nucleotides are TGCAGTGCCGAAAAAGCGGAGAGCTCCTACAATAAGCAGTTCTTC.